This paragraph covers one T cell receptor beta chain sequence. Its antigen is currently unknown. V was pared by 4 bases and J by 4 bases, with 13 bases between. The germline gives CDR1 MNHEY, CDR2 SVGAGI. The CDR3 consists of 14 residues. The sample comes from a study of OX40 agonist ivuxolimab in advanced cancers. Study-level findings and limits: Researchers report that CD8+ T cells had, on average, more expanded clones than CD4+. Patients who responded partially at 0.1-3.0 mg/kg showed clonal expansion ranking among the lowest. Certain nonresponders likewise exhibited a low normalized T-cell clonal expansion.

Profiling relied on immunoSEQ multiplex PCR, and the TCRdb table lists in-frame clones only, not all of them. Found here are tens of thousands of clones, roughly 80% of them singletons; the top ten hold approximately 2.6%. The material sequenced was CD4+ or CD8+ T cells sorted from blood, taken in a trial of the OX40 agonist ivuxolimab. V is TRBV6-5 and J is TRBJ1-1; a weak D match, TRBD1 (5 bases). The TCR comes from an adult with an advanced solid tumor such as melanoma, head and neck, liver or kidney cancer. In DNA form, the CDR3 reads TGTGCCAGCAGTTTGAACCGGGACGGCACTGAAGCTTTCTTT. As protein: CASSLNRDGTEAFF.